These 24 T cell receptor beta chains originate from one sample sequenced in a study of shared clonotypes between healthy human individuals. The repertoire was sequenced with immunoSEQ multiplex PCR; TCRdb's copy has only in-frame clones and lacks some. This sample has fewer than 1.6 million clones, with approximately 98.5% found just once. Sequencing was performed on naive CD4+ T cells sorted from blood. Subset in this sample: CD45RA+ positively selected. The receptors stem from a man under 40 in good health.

The chain combines TRBV5-5 with TRBJ2-7, with a tentative D call TRBD2 (6 bases). CDR3 length: 14 residues. Germline V gives CDR1 SGHKS, CDR2 YYEKEE (reference sequence). V was cut by 2 bases and J by 2 bases, with 11 bases left in between. CDR3 sequence: CASSFSGVPYEQYF. In nucleotides, the CDR3 is TGTGCCAGCAGCTTTTCGGGGGTTCCCTACGAGCAGTACTTC.

The chain is built from TRBV7-3 and TRBJ2-1; D is unresolved. Trimming shortened V by 1 base and J by 0 bases, and 7 bases separated the two germline ends. Germline assignment: CDR1 SGHTA and CDR2 FQGTGA. The CDR3 has 15 amino acids. DNA of the CDR3: TGTGCCAGCAGCTTAATGTGGAGCTCCTACAATGAGCAGTTCTTC. Translation: CASSLMWSSYNEQFF.

V usage is TRBV10-3 and J usage is TRBJ2-1; 10 nucleotides agree with TRBD2. The CDR3 consists of 15 residues. V dropped 9 bases and J dropped 4; count of bases not matched to a gene: 9. Germline lookup yields CDR1 ENHRY and CDR2 SYGVKD. The CDR3 DNA reads TGTGCCATAGCGGGAGGGGTCACTGGGTACAATGAGCAGTTCTTC. Translated: CAIAGGVTGYNEQFF.

The chain employs TRBV5-1 and TRBJ2-7; no firm D call. This CDR3 is 16 amino acids long. Trimming left V 0 bases short and J 4 bases short, with 17 bases between. Germline V gene data show CDR1 as SGHRS and CDR2 as YFSETQ. DNA of the CDR3: TGCGCCAGCAGCTTGGCCCCGCCGCCGAGTCAGTACGAGCAGTACTTC. This codes for CASSLAPPPSQYEQYF.

The genes are TRBV7-9 and TRBJ1-2, with unresolved D. The germline V gene has CDR1 SEHNR and CDR2 FQNEAQ (reference sequence). This CDR3 comprises 15 residues. Trimming stripped 5 bases from V and 5 bases from J, with 18 bases between. The CDR3 DNA follows: TGTGCCAGCAGCCCCTACACCCAACAGAGTTATGGCTACACCTTC. The encoded protein is CASSPYTQQSYGYTF.

The V and J genes are TRBV18 and TRBJ2-6; D gene ambiguous. Germline CDR1 is KGHSH and CDR2 is LQKENI. The germline V and J ends were trimmed by 4 bases and 0 bases, with 10 bases remaining between them. This CDR3 has 16 residues. The CDR3 DNA is TGTGCCAGCTCACAAGACCCTGGCTCTGGGGCCAACGTCCTGACTTTC. It is translated as CASSQDPGSGANVLTF.

The chain joins TRBV4-1 to TRBJ2-5; 8 bases agree with TRBD1. CDR1 MGHRA and CDR2 YSYEKL come from the germline V gene. The CDR3 spans 17 residues. Losses at the gene ends were 1 base for V and 3 bases for J; bases not matched to a gene: 10. CDR3 coding DNA: TGCGCCAGCAGCCAAGGGGTATCAGGGGGCGCGGAAGAGACCCAGTACTTC. It encodes CASSQGVSGGAEETQYF.

The genes are TRBV7-9 and TRBJ1-1; no reliable D call. CDR1 and CDR2 (germline): SEHNR, FQNEAQ (reference sequence). This CDR3 is 11 amino acids long. V lost 7 bases, J lost 5 bases, and 8 bases lay in between. This CDR3 is CASTVGTEAFF. The CDR3 coding sequence is TGTGCCAGCACGGTTGGAACTGAAGCTTTCTTT.

The rearrangement joins TRBV7-9 to TRBJ2-7; D perhaps matches TRBD1 (5 bases). Trimming pared 5 bases from V and 3 bases from J, leaving 14 bases between. Germline V CDR1 and CDR2: SEHNR, FQNEAQ (reference sequence). This CDR3 comprises 14 residues. As DNA, the CDR3 is TGTGCCAGCAGCCCTCGACAGAGCGTCTACGAGCAGTACTTC. This gives the protein CASSPRQSVYEQYF.

The gene calls are TRBV5-1 and TRBJ2-6; 7 nucleotides match TRBD1. CDR1 is SGHRS and CDR2 is YFSETQ in the germline V gene. V dropped 0 bases and J dropped 0; count of bases not matched to a gene: 3. The CDR3 spans 17 residues. The CDR3 is CASSLATGVSGANVLTF. The CDR3 DNA reads as TGCGCCAGCAGCTTGGCCACAGGGGTCTCTGGGGCCAACGTCCTGACTTTC.

Concerning this clone: At the DNA level, this CDR3 is encoded by other sequences in the same sample as well. This sequence joins TRBV28 and TRBJ1-2; no reliable D call. Germline V gene data show CDR1 as MDHEN and CDR2 as SYDVKM. The CDR3 extends over 11 amino acids. Trimming removed 4 bases at V and 4 bases at J, with 4 bases between. The CDR3 sequence: CASSSLYGYTF. In DNA, the CDR3 is TGTGCCAGCAGTTCCCTCTATGGCTACACCTTC.

The J gene is TRBJ1-2, the V gene TRBV27; D not resolved. The V and J ends lost 8 bases and 1 base respectively, with 8 bases between them. The CDR3 has 12 residues. Germline loops: CDR1 MNHEY, CDR2 SMNVEV (reference sequence). The CDR3, as DNA: TGTGCCAGCGGCCGGAATAACTATGGCTACACCTTC. Protein: CASGRNNYGYTF.

This chain joins TRBV14 and TRBJ2-5, with D hard to call. Germline V CDR1 and CDR2: SGHDN, FVKESK. The V end was cut by 1 base, the J end by 1 base, with 7 bases between. The CDR3 is 14 residues long. For the CDR3, the DNA is TGTGCCAGCAGCCAAGTCCCCAGCCAAGAGACCCAGTACTTC. It is translated as CASSQVPSQETQYF.

The CDR3 is CASRVQGSSTDTQYF. The CDR3 DNA sequence: TGTGCCAGTAGGGTACAGGGTTCTAGCACAGATACGCAGTATTTT. This chain uses TRBV19 with TRBJ2-3; D is possibly TRBD1 (6 bases). The CDR3 consists of 15 residues. Germline lookup yields CDR1 LNHDA and CDR2 SQIVND (reference sequence). V lost 6 bases and J 0 bases, leaving 13 bases between the germline ends.

The genes are TRBV10-2 and TRBJ2-7, with 9 bases lining up with TRBD2. V trimming: 7 bases; J trimming: 0 bases; junction bases outside the gene matches: 16. Germline CDR1 is WSHSY and CDR2 is SAAADI. The CDR3 is 18 amino acids. CDR3 amino acids: CASTPRRLLAGHSYEQYF. The CDR3 coding sequence is TGCGCCAGCACCCCGAGGCGGTTACTAGCGGGCCACTCCTACGAGCAGTACTTC.

A single count supports this clone. V gene TRBV30 combines with J gene TRBJ2-2, with 13 bases aligning to TRBD2. Germline values: CDR1 GTSNPN, CDR2 SVGIG (reference sequence). V dropped 0 bases and J dropped 3; count of bases not matched to a gene: 7. The CDR3 runs 18 residues. The CDR3 loop reads CAWSVLAGGLSYTGELFF. CDR3 DNA sequence: TGTGCCTGGAGTGTACTAGCGGGAGGGCTATCGTACACCGGGGAGCTGTTTTTT.

This chain connects TRBV19 to TRBJ2-1; 7 nucleotides match TRBD1. CDR1 and CDR2 from the germline V gene are LNHDA and SQIVND (reference sequence). This CDR3 is built from 12 residues. Trimming took 4 bases from V and 9 from J; bases not matched to a gene: 3. The CDR3 protein is CASSTRQGEQFF. The CDR3 DNA reads TGTGCCAGTAGTACACGACAGGGTGAGCAGTTCTTC.

The chain couples TRBV9 to TRBJ2-7; 7 bases map to TRBD2. Germline CDR1 SGDLS, CDR2 YYNGEE. CDR3 length equals 16 residues. After removal of 0 bases from V and 5 bases from J, the junction contained 11 bases not matched to a gene. As DNA, the CDR3 is TGTGCCAGCAGCGTAGGGGCGGGCGGGAGTAGAAACGAGCAGTACTTC. Its protein is CASSVGAGGSRNEQYF.

The V gene is TRBV9, the J gene TRBJ2-7, with 10 positions matching TRBD2. With V trimmed by 4 bases and J by 3 bases, 10 bases remained unmatched. This CDR3 has 16 amino acids. Germline assignment: CDR1 SGDLS and CDR2 YYNGEE. CDR3 bases: TGTGCCAGCAGCTTTTCAGCTAGCGGGAGTAGCTACGAGCAGTACTTC. It codes for CASSFSASGSSYEQYF. Full variable domain (outside the CDR3, taken from reference TRBV9 and TRBJ2-7): DSGVTQTPKHLITATGQRVTLRCSPRSGDLSVYWYQQSLDQGLQFLIQYYNGEERAKGNILERFSAQQFPDLHSELNLSSLELGDSALYFCASSFSASGSSYEQYFGPGTRLTVT.

This chain links TRBV5-1 with TRBJ1-4; a possible D gene is TRBD1 (5 bases). The CDR3 extends over 14 amino acids. CDR1 and CDR2 (germline): SGHRS, YFSETQ. V lost 0 bases to trimming and J lost 6 bases, with 9 bases between them. CDR3 residues: CASSLEGPYEKLFF. The CDR3 DNA sequence: TGCGCCAGCAGCTTGGAGGGGCCGTATGAAAAACTGTTTTTT. Drawing the rest from reference TRBV5-1 and TRBJ1-4, the complete variable domain is KAGVTQTPRYLIKTRGQQVTLSCSPISGHRSVSWYQQTPGQGLQFLFEYFSETQRNKGNFPGRFSGRQFSNSRSEMNVSTLELGDSALYLCASSLEGPYEKLFFGSGTQLSVL.

The chain joins TRBV30 to TRBJ2-7; 7 nucleotides align to TRBD2. V lost 5 bases to trimming and J lost 0 bases; unmatched junction nucleotides: 7. Per the germline V gene, CDR1 is GTSNPN and CDR2 is SVGIG (reference sequence). The CDR3 runs 14 residues. The CDR3 protein is CAWAGVRSSYEQYF. CDR3 bases: TGTGCCTGGGCGGGGGTTCGAAGCTCCTACGAGCAGTACTTC.

The genes are TRBV28 and TRBJ1-2; 8 bases are a match to TRBD1. The CDR3 is 16 residues long. V lost 3 bases and J lost 3; bases outside the gene matches: 9. Germline V lookup: CDR1 MDHEN, CDR2 SYDVKM. The CDR3 loop is CASSLQGASMYYGYTF. Written as DNA, the CDR3 is TGTGCCAGCAGTTTGCAGGGGGCCTCTATGTACTATGGCTACACCTTC.

The rearrangement uses TRBV18 and TRBJ1-1; maybe TRBD1 (5 bases). This CDR3 comprises 15 residues. Between the trimmed V and J ends, which lost 6 bases and 4 bases, there was a span of 18 bases. Per germline, CDR1 KGHSH and CDR2 LQKENI. CDR3 sequence: CASSWGEGSITEAFF. CDR3 coding DNA: TGTGCCAGCTCGTGGGGGGAGGGGTCCATCACTGAAGCTTTCTTT.

CDR3 residues: CATSRGGQKYMNTEAFF. In nucleotides, the CDR3 is TGTGCCACCAGCAGAGGGGGACAGAAATACATGAACACTGAAGCTTTCTTT. The V gene is TRBV15, the J gene TRBJ1-1, with TRBD1 matching 7 bases. The CDR3 is 17 residues long. CDR1 and CDR2 from the germline V gene are LNHNV and YYDKDF (reference sequence). The V segment lost 1 base and the J segment 0 bases; nucleotides outside the gene matches: 8.